This TCR beta chain was identified in a study of T cells in Graves' hyperthyroidism and ophthalmopathy. Study-level results: Ophthalmopathy was predicted by the model a median of about 6.7 months ahead of onset. Most expanded thyroid clonotypes above 0.001 recurred in blood.

By its share, this clonotype is medium-sized (0.01 to 0.1%). Its antigen is currently unknown. The CDR3 contains 14 residues. V dropped 2 bases and J dropped 7 bases, with 12 bases sitting between them. Germline lookup yields CDR1 MGHDK and CDR2 SYGVNS. Diagnosing involved the use of clinical symptoms, serum thyroxine and TRAb, thyroid ultrasound and orbital computed tomography. What was amplified from RNA transcripts were TCR beta CDR3 regions. A set of HTBI primers served as the primers for a first-round RT-PCR of the TCR CDR3. In TCRdb, the multiplex PCR reads were re-called with MiXCR into one record per CDR3 protein. Counted here are 40,000 or so distinct CDR3 sequences, 49% occurring once; the ten biggest clones make up 6.2%.

The receptor comes from a woman aged 50 to 60 with Graves' hyperthyroidism that later progressed to Graves' ophthalmopathy. The gene calls are TRBV25-1 and TRBJ2-1; no definite D call. What was sequenced was blood. DNA of the CDR3: TGTGCCAGCAGTGAAAGGTCTCCTCGGAATGAGCAGTTCTTC. It codes for CASSERSPRNEQFF.